The clone carrying this TCR beta chain was found a few times. This sample stems from a study of blood T cells in healthy people across ages. Donor samples were obtained from healthy Caucasian individuals from Russia, aged about 6 to 90. Trimming cost V 4 bases and J 4 bases, with 11 bases left between them. CDR3 size: 14 residues. CDR1 SNHLY and CDR2 FYNNEI come from the germline V gene. A second PCR, run for roughly 7 to 11 cycles, used a sample-barcoded 5' primer plus a J-beta primer mix. Through a template-switch adaptor with 12 random nucleotides, each cDNA molecule received a tag. Each CDR3 protein is one row after TCRdb ran MiXCR on the 5' RACE reads. The profile shows about 620,000 distinct CDR3 sequences, about 51% of them singletons.

Sequenced: blood. This clonotype was obtained from a woman of 80 years or more in good health. The V gene is TRBV2, the J gene TRBJ2-1, with D unresolved. The chain's CDR3 is CASSAGQIYNEQFF. CDR3 coding DNA: TGTGCCAGCAGTGCTGGCCAGATATACAATGAGCAGTTCTTC.